The T cell receptor beta chain under discussion was sequenced for a study of blood T cell repertoires in COVID-19. As for the study in general: The samples span acute and convalescent COVID-19 from the United States, Italy and Spain. Sample material is recorded as cDNA or gDNA derived from T cells, B-cell-depleted T cells, or PBMCs.

The CDR3 length is 13 residues. Germline V gene sequence: CDR1 LNHDA, CDR2 SQIVND (reference sequence). V gave up 3 bases and J gave up 1 base, with 6 bases separating them. Libraries were prepared by immunoSEQ multiplex PCR; TCRdb keeps only in-frame clonotypes and omits some of them. The sample has some 160,000 clones; just over 90% are singletons. This clonotype was obtained from a man between 18 and 29 years old with COVID-19, enrolled during active disease. The source material was peripheral blood. The chain couples TRBV19 to TRBJ1-1; D unresolved. Written as DNA, the CDR3 is TGTGCCAGTAGTATTTGGCAGAACACTGAAGCTTTCTTT. This encodes CASSIWQNTEAFF.